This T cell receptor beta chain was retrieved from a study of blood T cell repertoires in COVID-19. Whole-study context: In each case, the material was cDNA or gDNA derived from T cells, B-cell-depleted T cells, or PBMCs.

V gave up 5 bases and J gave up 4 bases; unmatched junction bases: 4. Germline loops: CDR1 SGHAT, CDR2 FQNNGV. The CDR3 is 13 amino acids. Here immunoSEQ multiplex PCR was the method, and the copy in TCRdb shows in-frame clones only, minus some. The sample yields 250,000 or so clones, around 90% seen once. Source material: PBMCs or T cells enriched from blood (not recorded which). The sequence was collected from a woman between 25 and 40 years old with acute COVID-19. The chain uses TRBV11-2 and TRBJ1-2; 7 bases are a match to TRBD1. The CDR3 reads CASSPDRSYGYTF. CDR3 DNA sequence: TGTGCCAGCAGCCCGGACAGGAGCTATGGCTACACCTTC.